Below are 20 T cell receptor beta chains sequenced from a single sample in a study of cytomegalovirus exposure and HLA in healthy donors. The PCR contained 60 Vbeta and 13 Jbeta primers. Produced via immunoSEQ multiplex PCR; TCRdb's table is partial and in-frame only. The table records over 150,000 clones, 80% of them present only once. The sequenced sample consisted of PBMCs. These receptors were collected from a man aged 25-40 years in good health and CMV-seropositive.

The chain carries TRBV19 and TRBJ2-3; no reliable D call. From germline, CDR1 is LNHDA and CDR2 SQIVND (reference sequence). V lost 0 bases and J lost 5, with 9 bases in between. CDR3 length: 14 amino acids. CDR3 sequence: CASSIDFGGDTQYF. The CDR3, as DNA: TGTGCCAGTAGTATAGATTTTGGCGGAGATACGCAGTATTTT.

This chain joins TRBV11-3 and TRBJ1-2, with unresolved D. Germline CDR1 SGHNT, CDR2 YENEEA. The CDR3 runs to 15 residues. The V gene lost 5 bases and the J gene lost 0 bases, with 13 bases spanning the gap. The CDR3 DNA follows: TGTGCCAGCAGCCTTGAGTTCGGGGCTAACTATGGCTACACCTTC. Protein sequence: CASSLEFGANYGYTF.

The chain employs TRBV7-9 and TRBJ1-1; 7 nucleotides match TRBD1. Trimming removed 5 bases from V and 3 bases from J; junction bases left unmatched: 9. Germline V gene sequence: CDR1 SEHNR, CDR2 FQNEAQ (reference sequence). This CDR3 contains 15 residues. The CDR3 here is CASSTYGQADTEAFF. The CDR3 nucleotides are TGTGCCAGCAGCACCTACGGACAGGCGGACACTGAAGCTTTCTTT.

The CDR3 bases are TGTGCCAGCAGCTTACAGGGCCCCCACGAGCAGTACTTC. This codes for CASSLQGPHEQYF. V usage is TRBV27 and J usage is TRBJ2-7, with D possibly TRBD1 on 6 matching bases. Trimming cost V 6 bases and J 5 bases, with 14 bases left between them. The CDR3 sequence is 13 residues long. Germline V gene sequence: CDR1 MNHEY, CDR2 SMNVEV (reference sequence).

The chain links TRBV9 to TRBJ2-6, with 10 bases lining up with TRBD1. CDR1 and CDR2 from the germline V gene are SGDLS and YYNGEE. J gave up 4 bases and V 0 bases, and 25 bases lay outside the gene matches. The CDR3 is 24 residues long. CDR3 loop: CASSVALRGDTGQGLDRGANVLTF. In nucleotides, the CDR3 is TGTGCCAGCAGCGTAGCTCTACGAGGGGATACGGGACAGGGGCTTGATCGGGGGGCCAACGTCCTGACTTTC. The full variable domain, rest sourced from reference TRBV9 and TRBJ2-6, is DSGVTQTPKHLITATGQRVTLRCSPRSGDLSVYWYQQSLDQGLQFLIQYYNGEERAKGNILERFSAQQFPDLHSELNLSSLELGDSALYFCASSVALRGDTGQGLDRGANVLTFGAGSRLTVL.

This clone was counted between two and nine times. The rearrangement links TRBV10-1 to TRBJ1-1; perhaps TRBD1 as D (6 bases). Trimming removed 6 bases from V and 7 bases from J, with 9 bases in between. Per germline, CDR1 WNHNN and CDR2 SYGVQD (reference sequence). The CDR3 has 11 amino acids. CDR3: CASSQDSEAFF. CDR3 nucleotides: TGCGCCAGCAGCCAGGACAGTGAAGCTTTCTTT.

The genes are TRBV27 and TRBJ1-6, with D possibly matching TRBD1 (5 bases). Per germline, CDR1 MNHEY and CDR2 SMNVEV (reference sequence). The V end lost 11 bases, the J end lost 5 bases, and 16 bases lay between the germline ends. The CDR3 loop spans 14 amino acids. The CDR3 coding sequence is TGTGCCGGACCAGGGAGGCTAAATAATTCACCCCTCCACTTT. It specifies CAGPGRLNNSPLHF.

V usage is TRBV15 and J usage is TRBJ2-6, with unresolved D. Per germline, CDR1 LNHNV and CDR2 YYDKDF (reference sequence). Trimming shortened V by 1 base and J by 8 bases, and 15 bases separated the two germline ends. CDR3 length: 16 residues. CDR3 in amino acids: CATSRGIRKSTNVLTF. As DNA, the CDR3 is TGTGCCACCAGCAGAGGAATCAGGAAAAGTACCAACGTCCTGACTTTC. Drawing the rest from reference TRBV15 and TRBJ2-6, the complete variable domain is DAMVIQNPRYQVTQFGKPVTLSCSQTLNHNVMYWYQQKSSQAPKLLFHYYDKDFNNEADTPDNFQSRRPNTSFCFLDIRSPGLGDTAMYLCATSRGIRKSTNVLTFGAGSRLTVL.

This chain joins TRBV15 and TRBJ1-3; tentative D call: TRBD1 (5 bases). The germline CDR1 and CDR2 sequences are LNHNV and YYDKDF (reference sequence). The CDR3 contains 14 residues. With 5 bases removed from V and 0 bases from J, the gap between germline ends came to 8 bases. The CDR3 bases are TGTGCCACCAGCCAGGACAACTCTGGAAACACCATATATTTT. Protein sequence: CATSQDNSGNTIYF.

The V call is TRBV19, the J call TRBJ2-2; 9 nucleotides agree with TRBD1. CDR3 size: 17 residues. Trimming removed 4 bases from V and 4 bases from J; junction bases left unmatched: 10. The V gene's germline CDR1 is LNHDA and CDR2 SQIVND (reference sequence). CDR3 region: CASSRLRQGDFTGELFF. In DNA form, the CDR3 reads TGTGCCAGTAGTAGACTAAGACAGGGGGATTTCACCGGGGAGCTGTTTTTT.

V and J are TRBV28 and TRBJ2-5; 8 positions agree with TRBD1. This CDR3 is 16 amino acids long. The V gene's germline CDR1 is MDHEN and CDR2 SYDVKM. V was clipped by 5 bases and J by 2 bases; unmatched bases: 10. CDR3 nucleotides: TGTGCCAGCAGTCCGATGCCGGACAGGGAACAAGAGACCCAGTACTTC. Translating it yields CASSPMPDREQETQYF.

This chain joins TRBV19 and TRBJ1-5; tentatively, D is TRBD1 (6 bases). Germline lookup yields CDR1 LNHDA and CDR2 SQIVND (reference sequence). The CDR3 sequence is 15 residues long. The V and J ends lost 9 bases and 0 bases respectively, with 15 bases between them. The CDR3: CASLRGGFSNQPQHF. The CDR3 DNA reads as TGTGCCAGCCTGAGGGGGGGCTTTAGCAATCAGCCCCAGCATTTT.

This clone was seen more than once but under ten times. The rearrangement links TRBV9 to TRBJ2-6; 7 bases line up with TRBD1. CDR1 and CDR2 from the germline V gene are SGDLS and YYNGEE. V shed 3 bases, J shed 2 bases, and the junction held 5 bases outside the gene matches. This CDR3 spans 16 amino acids. CDR3 DNA: TGTGCCAGCAGCGCAAAAACAGGGGCTGGGGCCAACGTCCTGACTTTC. Encoded protein: CASSAKTGAGANVLTF. Full variable domain (missing parts from reference TRBV9 and TRBJ2-6): DSGVTQTPKHLITATGQRVTLRCSPRSGDLSVYWYQQSLDQGLQFLIQYYNGEERAKGNILERFSAQQFPDLHSELNLSSLELGDSALYFCASSAKTGAGANVLTFGAGSRLTVL.

This clone was counted only a few times. The chain combines TRBV20-1 with TRBJ1-3; D gene uncertain. Germline values: CDR1 DFQATT, CDR2 SNEGSKA (reference sequence). This CDR3 is built from 11 residues. Trimming removed 6 bases at V and 4 bases at J, with 7 bases between. CDR3 nucleotides: TGCAGTGCCACCACAGGAAACACCATATATTTT. Residues: CSATTGNTIYF.

This chain uses TRBV28 with TRBJ2-1; 10 nucleotides line up with TRBD1. The CDR3 runs to 14 residues. Germline V CDR1 and CDR2: MDHEN, SYDVKM. Trimming at V came to 6 bases and at J to 8 bases, leaving 7 bases not matched to a gene. DNA for the CDR3: TGTGCCAGCAGGTCGACAGGGGGCCGGGATGAGCAGTTCTTC. Translation gives CASRSTGGRDEQFF.

V and J are TRBV15 and TRBJ1-4; the D is unclear. V lost 0 bases and J lost 5, with 19 bases in between. There are 18 residues in the CDR3. Looked up from germline, CDR1 is LNHNV and CDR2 is YYDKDF (reference sequence). The CDR3 nucleotides are TGTGCCACCAGCAGAGATCTATCACGGGGAGACTTAAATGAAAAACTGTTTTTT. Protein product: CATSRDLSRGDLNEKLFF.

This clone was picked up a small number of times. The rearrangement joins TRBV7-9 to TRBJ1-1; D is perhaps TRBD1 (5 bases). The length of the CDR3 is 13 residues. Germline-derived CDR1 and CDR2 are SEHNR and FQNEAQ (reference sequence). The V end lost 5 bases, the J end lost 1 base, and 8 bases lay between the germline ends. CDR3 region: CASSHGGNTEAFF. The DNA for the CDR3 is TGTGCCAGCAGCCACGGGGGGAACACTGAAGCTTTCTTT.

This sequence joins TRBV7-9 and TRBJ1-5, with TRBD1 matching over 12 bases. Germline CDR1 and CDR2: SEHNR and FQNEAQ (reference sequence). V shed 5 bases, J shed 5 bases, and the junction held 7 bases outside the gene matches. This CDR3 region has 16 residues. The CDR3 is CASSPGTGGFHQPQHF. CDR3 DNA: TGTGCCAGCAGCCCCGGGACAGGGGGCTTTCATCAGCCCCAGCATTTT.

This clone was seen once. V usage is TRBV2 and J usage is TRBJ2-5, with a possible D match to TRBD2 (6 bases). Deletions cut 3 bases from V and 3 bases from J, with 14 bases between. The CDR3 consists of 15 residues. Germline CDR1 and CDR2: SNHLY and FYNNEI. CDR3 nucleotides: TGTGCCAGCAGTGAGTTTATGGAGGGGAAAGAGACCCAGTACTTC. It is translated as CASSEFMEGKETQYF.

The CDR3 spells CASTGTASINEQFF. The CDR3 DNA is TGTGCCAGCACCGGGACAGCGTCAATCAATGAGCAGTTCTTC. The V and J genes are TRBV9 and TRBJ2-1; the match to TRBD1 covers 7 bases. V lost 6 bases, J lost 6 bases, and 9 bases stayed unmatched. The CDR3 runs 14 residues. Per germline, CDR1 SGDLS and CDR2 YYNGEE.